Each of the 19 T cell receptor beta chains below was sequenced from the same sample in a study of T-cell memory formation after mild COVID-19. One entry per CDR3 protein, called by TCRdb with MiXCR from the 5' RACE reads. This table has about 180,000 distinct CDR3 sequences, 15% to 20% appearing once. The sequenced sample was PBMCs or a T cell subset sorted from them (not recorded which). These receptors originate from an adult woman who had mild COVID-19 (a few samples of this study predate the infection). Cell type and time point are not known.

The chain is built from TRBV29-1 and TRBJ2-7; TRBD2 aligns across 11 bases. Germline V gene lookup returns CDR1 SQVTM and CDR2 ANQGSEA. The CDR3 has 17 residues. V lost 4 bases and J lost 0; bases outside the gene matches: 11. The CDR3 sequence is CSVGGLAGGATSYEQYF. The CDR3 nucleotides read TGCAGCGTTGGCGGTCTAGCGGGAGGTGCCACCTCCTACGAGCAGTACTTC.

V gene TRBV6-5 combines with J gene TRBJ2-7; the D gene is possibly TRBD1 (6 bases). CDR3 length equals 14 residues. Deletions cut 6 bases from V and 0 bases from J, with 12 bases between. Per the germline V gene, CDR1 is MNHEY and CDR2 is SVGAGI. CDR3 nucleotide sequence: TGTGCCAGCAGAGACAGGCGCTTCTCCTACGAGCAGTACTTC. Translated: CASRDRRFSYEQYF.

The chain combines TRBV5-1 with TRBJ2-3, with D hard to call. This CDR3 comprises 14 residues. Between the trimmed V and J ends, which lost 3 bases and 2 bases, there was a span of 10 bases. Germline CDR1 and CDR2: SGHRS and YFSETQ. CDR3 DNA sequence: TGCGCCAGCAGCTCGCCCCCCCCCACAGATACGCAGTATTTT. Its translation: CASSSPPPTDTQYF.

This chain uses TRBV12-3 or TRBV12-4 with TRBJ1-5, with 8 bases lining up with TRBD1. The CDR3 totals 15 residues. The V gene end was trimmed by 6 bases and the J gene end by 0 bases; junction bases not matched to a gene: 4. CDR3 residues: CASRDRAASNQPQHF. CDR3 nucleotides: TGTGCCAGCAGGGACAGGGCCGCTAGCAATCAGCCCCAGCATTTT.

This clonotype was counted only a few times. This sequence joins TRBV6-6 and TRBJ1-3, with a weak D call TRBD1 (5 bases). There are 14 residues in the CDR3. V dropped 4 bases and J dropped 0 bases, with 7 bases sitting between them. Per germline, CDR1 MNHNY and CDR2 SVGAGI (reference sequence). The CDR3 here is CASSSTGSGNTIYF. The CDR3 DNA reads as TGTGCCAGCAGTTCCACAGGCTCTGGAAACACCATATATTTT.

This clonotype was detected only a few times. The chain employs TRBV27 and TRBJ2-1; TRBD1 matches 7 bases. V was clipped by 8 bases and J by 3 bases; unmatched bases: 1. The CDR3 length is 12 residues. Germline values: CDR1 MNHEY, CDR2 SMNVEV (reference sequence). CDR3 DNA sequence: TGTGCCAGCGGACAGGTCTACAATGAGCAGTTCTTC. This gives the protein CASGQVYNEQFF.

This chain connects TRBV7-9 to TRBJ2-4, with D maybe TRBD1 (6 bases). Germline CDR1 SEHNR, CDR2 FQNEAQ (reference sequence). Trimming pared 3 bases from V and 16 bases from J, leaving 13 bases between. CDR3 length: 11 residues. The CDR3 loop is CASSFRTDIYF. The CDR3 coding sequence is TGTGCCAGCAGCTTCCGGACAGATATCTACTTC.

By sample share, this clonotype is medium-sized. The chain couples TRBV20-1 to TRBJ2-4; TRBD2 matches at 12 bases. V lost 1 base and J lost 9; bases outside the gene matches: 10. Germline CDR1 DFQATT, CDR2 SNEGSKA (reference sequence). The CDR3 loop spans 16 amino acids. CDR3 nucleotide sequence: TGCAGTGCTAGAGGGACTAGCGGGAAGGAGGGAAGCATTCAGTACTTC. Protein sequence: CSARGTSGKEGSIQYF.

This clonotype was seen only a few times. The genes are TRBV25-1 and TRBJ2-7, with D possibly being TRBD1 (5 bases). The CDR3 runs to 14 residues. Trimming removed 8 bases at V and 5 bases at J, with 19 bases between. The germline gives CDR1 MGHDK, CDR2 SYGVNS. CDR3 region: CASESRQTANEQYF. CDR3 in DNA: TGTGCCAGCGAATCTAGACAGACCGCCAACGAGCAGTACTTC.

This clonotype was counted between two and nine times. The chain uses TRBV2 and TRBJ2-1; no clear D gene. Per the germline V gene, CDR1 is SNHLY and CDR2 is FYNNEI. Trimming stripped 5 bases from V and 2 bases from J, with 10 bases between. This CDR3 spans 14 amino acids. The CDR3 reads CASSSAGPYNEQFF. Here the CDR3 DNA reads TGTGCCAGCAGTTCCGCCGGGCCCTACAATGAGCAGTTCTTC.

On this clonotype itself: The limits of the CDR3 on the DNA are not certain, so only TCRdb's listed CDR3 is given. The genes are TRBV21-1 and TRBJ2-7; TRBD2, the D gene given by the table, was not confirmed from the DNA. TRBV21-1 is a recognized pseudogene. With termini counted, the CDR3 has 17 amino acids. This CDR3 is CASSKAGLAYYYCEQYF.

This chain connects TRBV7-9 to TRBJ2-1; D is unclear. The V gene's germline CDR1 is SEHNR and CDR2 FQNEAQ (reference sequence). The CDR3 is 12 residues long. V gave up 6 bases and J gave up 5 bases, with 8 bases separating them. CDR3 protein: CASSTAHNEQFF. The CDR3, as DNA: TGTGCCAGCAGTACAGCCCACAATGAGCAGTTCTTC.

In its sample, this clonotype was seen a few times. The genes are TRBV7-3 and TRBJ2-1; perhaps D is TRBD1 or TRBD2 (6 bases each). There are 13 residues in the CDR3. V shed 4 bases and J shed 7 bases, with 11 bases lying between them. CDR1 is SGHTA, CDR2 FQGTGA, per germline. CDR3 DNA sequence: TGTGCCAGCAGCTGGGGGGCTGGTAATGAGCAGTTCTTC. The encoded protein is CASSWGAGNEQFF.

CDR3 bases: TGTGCCAGCTCACCCCTAGCTGAGGGGGCGCGGACTGAAGCTTTCTTT. Encoded protein: CASSPLAEGARTEAFF. This rearrangement joins TRBV18 to TRBJ1-1; the match to TRBD1 covers 7 bases. This CDR3 contains 16 residues. V shed 3 bases and J 5 bases; nucleotides not matched to a gene: 12. CDR1 KGHSH and CDR2 LQKENI come from the germline V gene.

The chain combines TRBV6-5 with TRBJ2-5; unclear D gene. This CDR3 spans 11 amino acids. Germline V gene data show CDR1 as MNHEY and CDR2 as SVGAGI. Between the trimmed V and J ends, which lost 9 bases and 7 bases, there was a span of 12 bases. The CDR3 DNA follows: TGTGCCAGTTCCCCAACTGGGACCCAGTACTTC. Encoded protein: CASSPTGTQYF.

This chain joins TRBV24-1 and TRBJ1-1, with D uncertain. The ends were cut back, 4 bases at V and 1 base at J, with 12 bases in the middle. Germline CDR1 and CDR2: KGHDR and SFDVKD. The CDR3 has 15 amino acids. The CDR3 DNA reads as TGTGCCACCAGTGACCCAGGCTCCGGGAACACTGAAGCTTTCTTT. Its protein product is CATSDPGSGNTEAFF.

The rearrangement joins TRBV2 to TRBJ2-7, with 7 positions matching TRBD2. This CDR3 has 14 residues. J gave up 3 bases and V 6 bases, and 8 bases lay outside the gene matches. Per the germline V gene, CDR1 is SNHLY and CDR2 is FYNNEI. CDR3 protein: CASRMGGEDYEQYF. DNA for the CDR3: TGTGCCAGCAGGATGGGGGGGGAGGACTACGAGCAGTACTTC.

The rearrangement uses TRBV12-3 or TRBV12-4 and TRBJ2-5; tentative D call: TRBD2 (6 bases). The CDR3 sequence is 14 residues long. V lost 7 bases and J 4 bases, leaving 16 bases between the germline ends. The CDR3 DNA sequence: TGTGCCAGCACCACCTACGGGGGAGGAGAGACCCAGTACTTC. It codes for CASTTYGGGETQYF.

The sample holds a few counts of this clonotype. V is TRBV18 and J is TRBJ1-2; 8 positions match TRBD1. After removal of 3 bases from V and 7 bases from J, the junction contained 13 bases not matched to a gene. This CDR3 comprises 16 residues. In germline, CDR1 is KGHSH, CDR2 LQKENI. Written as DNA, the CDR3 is TGTGCCAGCTCACCGCAAAGTGGACAGGGAGTGCGTGGCTACACCTTC. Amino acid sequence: CASSPQSGQGVRGYTF.